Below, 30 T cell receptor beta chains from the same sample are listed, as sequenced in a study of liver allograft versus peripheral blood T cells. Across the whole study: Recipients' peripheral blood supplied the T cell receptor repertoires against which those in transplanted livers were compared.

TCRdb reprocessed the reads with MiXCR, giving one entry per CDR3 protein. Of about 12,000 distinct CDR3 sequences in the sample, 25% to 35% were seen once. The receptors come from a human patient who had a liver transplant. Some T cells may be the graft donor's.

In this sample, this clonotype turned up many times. For the CDR3, the DNA is TGTGCCAGCAGCGTATCCAGCGGGAGTTTAGATGAGCAGTTCTTC. It codes for CASSVSSGSLDEQFF. V gene TRBV9 combines with J gene TRBJ2-1, with 8 bases matching TRBD2. CDR1 is SGDLS and CDR2 is YYNGEE in the germline V gene. The V gene end was trimmed by 1 base and the J gene end by 8 bases; junction bases not matched to a gene: 8. The CDR3 is 15 amino acids.

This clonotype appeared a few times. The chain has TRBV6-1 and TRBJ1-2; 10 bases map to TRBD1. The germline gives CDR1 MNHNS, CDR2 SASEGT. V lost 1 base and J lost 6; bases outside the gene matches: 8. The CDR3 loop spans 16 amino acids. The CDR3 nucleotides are TGTGCCAGCAGTGAAGGCTCCGGGACAGGGGCACATGGCTACACCTTC. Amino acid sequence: CASSEGSGTGAHGYTF.

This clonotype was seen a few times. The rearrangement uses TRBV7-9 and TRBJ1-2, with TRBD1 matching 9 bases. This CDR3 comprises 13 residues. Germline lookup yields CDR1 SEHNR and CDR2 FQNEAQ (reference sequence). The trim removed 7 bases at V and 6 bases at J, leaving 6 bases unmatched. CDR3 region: CASNLQGAHGYTF. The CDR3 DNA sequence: TGTGCCAGCAACCTACAGGGGGCTCATGGCTACACCTTC.

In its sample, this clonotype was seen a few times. In DNA, the CDR3 is TGCAGCGTTGAAGATGTCTCGGCAGGCCAAGAGACCCAGTACTTC. This encodes CSVEDVSAGQETQYF. The chain joins TRBV29-1 to TRBJ2-5; no reliable D call. Germline V gives CDR1 SQVTM, CDR2 ANQGSEA. Trimming took 0 bases from V and 1 from J, leaving 12 bases between them. The CDR3 has 15 amino acids.

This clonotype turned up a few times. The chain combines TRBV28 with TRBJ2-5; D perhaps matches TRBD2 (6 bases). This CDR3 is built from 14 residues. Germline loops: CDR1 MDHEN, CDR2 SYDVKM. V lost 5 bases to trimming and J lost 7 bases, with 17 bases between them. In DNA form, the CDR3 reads TGTGCCAGCAGTCCCGGGACTCCTCCTCGGACCCAGTACTTC. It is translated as CASSPGTPPRTQYF.

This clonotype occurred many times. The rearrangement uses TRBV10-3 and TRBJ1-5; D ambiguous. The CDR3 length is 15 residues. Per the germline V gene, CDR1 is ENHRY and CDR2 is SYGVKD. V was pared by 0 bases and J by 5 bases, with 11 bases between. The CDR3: CAISESSTPDQPQHF. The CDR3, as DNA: TGTGCCATCAGTGAGTCGTCCACCCCGGATCAGCCCCAGCATTTT.

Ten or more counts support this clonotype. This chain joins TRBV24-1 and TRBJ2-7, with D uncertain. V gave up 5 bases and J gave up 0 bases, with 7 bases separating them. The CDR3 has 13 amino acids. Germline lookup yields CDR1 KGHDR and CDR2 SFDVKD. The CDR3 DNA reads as TGTGCCACCAGTGCTGGCACCTCCTACGAGCAGTACTTC. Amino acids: CATSAGTSYEQYF.

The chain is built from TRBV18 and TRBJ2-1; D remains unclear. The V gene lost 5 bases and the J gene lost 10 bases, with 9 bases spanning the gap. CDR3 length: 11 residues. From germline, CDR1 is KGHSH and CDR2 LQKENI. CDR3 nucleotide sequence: TGTGCCAGCTCAGTAGGTGTAGAGCAGTTCTTC. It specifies CASSVGVEQFF.

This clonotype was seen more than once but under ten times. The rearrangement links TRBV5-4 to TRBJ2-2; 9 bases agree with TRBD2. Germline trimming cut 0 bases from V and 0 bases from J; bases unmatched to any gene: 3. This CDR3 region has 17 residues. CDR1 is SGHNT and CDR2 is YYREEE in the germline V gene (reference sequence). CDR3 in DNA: TGTGCCAGCAGCTTGGGTAGCGGGGGCGCGAACACCGGGGAGCTGTTTTTT. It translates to CASSLGSGGANTGELFF.

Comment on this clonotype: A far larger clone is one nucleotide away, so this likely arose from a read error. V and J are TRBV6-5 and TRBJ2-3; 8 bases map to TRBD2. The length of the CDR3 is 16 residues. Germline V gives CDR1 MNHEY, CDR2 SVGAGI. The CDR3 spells CASSRSGTRGTDTRYF. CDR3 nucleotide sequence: TGTGCCAGCAGTCGTTCCGGGACTAGGGGCACAGATACGCGGTATTTT.

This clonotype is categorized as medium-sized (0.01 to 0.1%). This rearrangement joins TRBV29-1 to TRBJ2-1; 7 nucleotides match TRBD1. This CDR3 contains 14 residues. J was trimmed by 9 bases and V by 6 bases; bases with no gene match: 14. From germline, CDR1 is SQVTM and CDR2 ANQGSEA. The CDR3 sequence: CSVARDSRSPEQFF. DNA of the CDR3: TGCAGCGTCGCCCGGGACAGTAGATCTCCTGAGCAGTTCTTC.

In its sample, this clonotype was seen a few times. CDR3 residues: CASSLGQTNSPLHF. CDR3 DNA: TGTGCCAGCAGCCTGGGACAGACTAATTCACCCCTCCACTTT. V and J are TRBV28 and TRBJ1-6, with 7 positions matching TRBD1. The ends lost 6 bases at V and 6 bases at J; junction bases unmatched: 5. This CDR3 is built from 14 residues. From germline, CDR1 is MDHEN and CDR2 SYDVKM.

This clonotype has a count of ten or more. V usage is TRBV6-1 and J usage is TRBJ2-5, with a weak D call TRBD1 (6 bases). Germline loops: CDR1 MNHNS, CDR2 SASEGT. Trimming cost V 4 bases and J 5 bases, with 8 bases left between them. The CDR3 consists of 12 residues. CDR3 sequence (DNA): TGTGCCAGCAGTGGGCAGGGGGAGACCCAGTACTTC. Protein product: CASSGQGETQYF.

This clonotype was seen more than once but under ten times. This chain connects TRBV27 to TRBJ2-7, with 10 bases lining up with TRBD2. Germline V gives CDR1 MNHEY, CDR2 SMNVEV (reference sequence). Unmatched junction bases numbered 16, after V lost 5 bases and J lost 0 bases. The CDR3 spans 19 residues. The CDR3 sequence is CASSPPGTSVLRGSYEQYF. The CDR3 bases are TGTGCCAGCAGTCCCCCCGGGACTAGCGTGCTAAGGGGCTCCTACGAGCAGTACTTC.

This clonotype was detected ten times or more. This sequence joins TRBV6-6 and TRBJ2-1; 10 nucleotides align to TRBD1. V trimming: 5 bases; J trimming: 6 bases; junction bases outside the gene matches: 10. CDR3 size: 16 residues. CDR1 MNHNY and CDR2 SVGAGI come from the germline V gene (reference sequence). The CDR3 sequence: CASSDYSGTGANEQFF. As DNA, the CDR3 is TGTGCCAGCAGTGACTACTCCGGGACAGGGGCCAATGAGCAGTTCTTC.

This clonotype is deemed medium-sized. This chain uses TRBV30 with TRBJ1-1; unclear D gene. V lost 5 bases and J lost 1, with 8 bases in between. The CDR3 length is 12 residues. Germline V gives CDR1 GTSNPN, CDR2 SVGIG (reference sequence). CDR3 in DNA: TGTGCCTGGGGCCAGGAGAACACTGAAGCTTTCTTT. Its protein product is CAWGQENTEAFF.

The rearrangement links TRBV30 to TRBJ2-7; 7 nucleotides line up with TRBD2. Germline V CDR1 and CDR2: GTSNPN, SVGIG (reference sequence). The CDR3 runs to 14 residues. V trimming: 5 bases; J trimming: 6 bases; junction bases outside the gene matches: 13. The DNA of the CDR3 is TGTGCCTGGGCGGGAGTTGGGGCTAGAATCGAGCAGTACTTC. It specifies CAWAGVGARIEQYF. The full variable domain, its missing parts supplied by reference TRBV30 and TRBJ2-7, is SQTIHQWPATLVQPVGSPLSLECTVEGTSNPNLYWYRQAAGRGLQLLFYSVGIGQISSEVPQNLSASRPQDRQFILSSKKLLLSDSGFYLCAWAGVGARIEQYFGPGTRLTVT.

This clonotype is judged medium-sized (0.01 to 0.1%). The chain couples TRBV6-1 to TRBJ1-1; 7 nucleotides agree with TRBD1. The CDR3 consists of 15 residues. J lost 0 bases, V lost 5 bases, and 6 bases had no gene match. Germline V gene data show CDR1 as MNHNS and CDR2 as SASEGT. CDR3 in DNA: TGTGCCAGCAGTCATTCGGGACAGATGAACACTGAAGCTTTCTTT. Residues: CASSHSGQMNTEAFF.

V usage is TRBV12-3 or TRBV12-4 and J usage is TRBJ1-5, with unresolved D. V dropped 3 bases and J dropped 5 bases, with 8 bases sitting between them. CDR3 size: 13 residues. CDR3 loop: CASSFGDHQPQHF. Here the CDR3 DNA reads TGTGCCAGCAGTTTCGGAGACCATCAGCCCCAGCATTTT.

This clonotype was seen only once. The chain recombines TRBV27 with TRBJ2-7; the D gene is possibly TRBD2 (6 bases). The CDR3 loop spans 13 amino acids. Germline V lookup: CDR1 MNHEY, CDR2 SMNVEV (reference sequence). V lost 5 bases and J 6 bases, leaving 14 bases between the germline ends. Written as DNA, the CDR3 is TGTGCCAGCAGTGGCGGGACCCGGGCCGAGCAGTACTTC. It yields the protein CASSGGTRAEQYF.

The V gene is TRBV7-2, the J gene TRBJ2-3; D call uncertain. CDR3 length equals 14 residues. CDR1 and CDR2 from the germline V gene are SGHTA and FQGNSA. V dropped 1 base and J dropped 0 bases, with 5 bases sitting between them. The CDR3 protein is CASSLGPSTDTQYF. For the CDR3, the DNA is TGTGCCAGCAGCTTAGGACCGAGCACAGATACGCAGTATTTT.

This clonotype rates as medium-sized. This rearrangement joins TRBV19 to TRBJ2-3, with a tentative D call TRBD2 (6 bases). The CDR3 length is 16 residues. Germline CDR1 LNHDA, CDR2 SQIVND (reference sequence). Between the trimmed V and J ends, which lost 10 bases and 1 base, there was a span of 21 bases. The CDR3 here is CATRERRRRGTDTQYF. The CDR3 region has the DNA TGTGCCACCAGGGAAAGGCGGCGGAGGGGCACAGATACGCAGTATTTT.

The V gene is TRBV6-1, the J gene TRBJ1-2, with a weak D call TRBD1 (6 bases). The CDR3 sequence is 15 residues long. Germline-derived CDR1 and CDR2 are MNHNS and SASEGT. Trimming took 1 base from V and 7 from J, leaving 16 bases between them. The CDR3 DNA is TGTGCCAGCAGTGAAGTGGGGACACCCCGGCGTGGCTACACCTTC. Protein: CASSEVGTPRRGYTF.

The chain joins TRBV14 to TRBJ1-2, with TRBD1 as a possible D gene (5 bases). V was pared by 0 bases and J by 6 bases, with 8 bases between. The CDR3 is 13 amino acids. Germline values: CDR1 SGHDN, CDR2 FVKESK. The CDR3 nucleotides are TGTGCCAGCAGCCAAGATCGGGGGGATGGCTACACCTTC. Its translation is CASSQDRGDGYTF.

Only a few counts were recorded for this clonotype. The CDR3 nucleotides read TGTGCCAGCAGTTTAGCCGCAGGGGGCTCTTTCTATGGCTACACCTTC. It codes for CASSLAAGGSFYGYTF. The rearrangement joins TRBV12-3 or TRBV12-4 to TRBJ1-2, with TRBD1 matching over 8 bases. After removal of 0 bases from V and 4 bases from J, the junction contained 7 bases not matched to a gene. The CDR3 has 16 amino acids.

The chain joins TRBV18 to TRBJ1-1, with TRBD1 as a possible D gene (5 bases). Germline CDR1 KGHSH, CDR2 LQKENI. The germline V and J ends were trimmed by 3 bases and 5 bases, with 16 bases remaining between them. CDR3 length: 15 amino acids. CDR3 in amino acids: CASSPNLQGLTEAFF. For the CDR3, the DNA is TGTGCCAGCTCACCCAACCTGCAGGGCTTGACTGAAGCTTTCTTT. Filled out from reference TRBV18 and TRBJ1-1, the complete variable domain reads NAGVMQNPRHLVRRRGQEARLRCSPMKGHSHVYWYRQLPEEGLKFMVYLQKENIIDESGMPKERFSAEFPKEGPSILRIQQVVRGDSAAYFCASSPNLQGLTEAFFGQGTRLTVV.

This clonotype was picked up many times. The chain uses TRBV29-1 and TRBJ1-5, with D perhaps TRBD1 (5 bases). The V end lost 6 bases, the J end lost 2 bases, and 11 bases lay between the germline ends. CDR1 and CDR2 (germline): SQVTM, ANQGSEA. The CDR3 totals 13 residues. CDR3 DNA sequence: TGCAGCGTAGGGACCTCGGGCAATCAGCCCCAGCATTTT. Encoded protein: CSVGTSGNQPQHF.

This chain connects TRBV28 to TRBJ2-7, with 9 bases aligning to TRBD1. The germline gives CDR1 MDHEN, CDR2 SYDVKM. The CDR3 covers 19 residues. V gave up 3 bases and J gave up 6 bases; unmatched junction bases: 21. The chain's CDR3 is CASSFTPSEPGQGWSEQYF. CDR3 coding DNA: TGTGCCAGCAGTTTTACGCCCTCCGAGCCGGGACAGGGTTGGTCCGAGCAGTACTTC.

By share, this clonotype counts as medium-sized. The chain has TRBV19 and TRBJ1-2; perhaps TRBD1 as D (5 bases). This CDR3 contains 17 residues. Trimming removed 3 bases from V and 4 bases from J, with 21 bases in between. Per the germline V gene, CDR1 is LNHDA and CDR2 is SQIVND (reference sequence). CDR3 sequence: CASSIGSGTDDAYGYTF. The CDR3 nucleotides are TGTGCCAGTAGTATTGGGTCGGGGACCGATGACGCCTATGGCTACACCTTC.

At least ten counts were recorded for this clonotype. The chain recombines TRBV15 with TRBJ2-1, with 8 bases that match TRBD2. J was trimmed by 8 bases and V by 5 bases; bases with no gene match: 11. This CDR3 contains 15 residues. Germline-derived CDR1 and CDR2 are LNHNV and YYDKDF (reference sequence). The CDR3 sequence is CATSGGLVAGDEQFF. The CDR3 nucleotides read TGTGCCACCAGCGGGGGACTAGTTGCTGGCGATGAGCAGTTCTTC.